The 3 T cell receptor beta chains below all came from one sample that was sequenced in a study of identical twins. TCRdb re-derived calls from the 5' RACE reads in MiXCR, one entry per CDR3 protein. The table records 500,000 to 650,000 distinct CDR3 sequences, 20% to 25% of them present only once. This sample was shared with a second study, whose subject was yellow fever vaccine responses in identical twins.

The sequencing sample was made of CD4+ T cells sorted from blood. These receptors were collected from a woman in her late teens or twenties in good health.

This clonotype was observed once. J is TRBJ2-5 and V is TRBV10-3, with D perhaps matching TRBD2 (6 bases). V was trimmed by 7 bases and J by 2 bases, leaving 11 bases between them. The germline V gene has CDR1 ENHRY and CDR2 SYGVKD. There are 13 residues in the CDR3. The CDR3 region has the DNA TGTGCCATCATGGGGACTCAGCAAGAGACCCAGTACTTC. The encoded protein is CAIMGTQQETQYF.

This clonotype turned up a few times. This rearrangement joins TRBV5-1 to TRBJ1-2, with no clear D. Per germline, CDR1 SGHRS and CDR2 YFSETQ. The CDR3 runs 16 residues. The germline V and J ends were trimmed by 0 bases and 2 bases, with 14 bases remaining between them. The CDR3 protein is CASSLGIRDFNYGYTF. In DNA form, the CDR3 reads TGCGCCAGCAGCTTGGGAATCCGTGATTTCAACTATGGCTACACCTTC.

The rearrangement joins TRBV5-1 to TRBJ2-5, with TRBD2 identical over 11 bases. V lost 5 bases, J lost 4 bases, and 10 bases stayed unmatched. Germline values: CDR1 SGHRS, CDR2 YFSETQ. The CDR3 length is 16 residues. The CDR3 protein is CASSLPTSGKSETQYF. The CDR3 DNA is TGCGCCAGCAGTTTGCCGACTAGCGGGAAATCAGAGACCCAGTACTTC.